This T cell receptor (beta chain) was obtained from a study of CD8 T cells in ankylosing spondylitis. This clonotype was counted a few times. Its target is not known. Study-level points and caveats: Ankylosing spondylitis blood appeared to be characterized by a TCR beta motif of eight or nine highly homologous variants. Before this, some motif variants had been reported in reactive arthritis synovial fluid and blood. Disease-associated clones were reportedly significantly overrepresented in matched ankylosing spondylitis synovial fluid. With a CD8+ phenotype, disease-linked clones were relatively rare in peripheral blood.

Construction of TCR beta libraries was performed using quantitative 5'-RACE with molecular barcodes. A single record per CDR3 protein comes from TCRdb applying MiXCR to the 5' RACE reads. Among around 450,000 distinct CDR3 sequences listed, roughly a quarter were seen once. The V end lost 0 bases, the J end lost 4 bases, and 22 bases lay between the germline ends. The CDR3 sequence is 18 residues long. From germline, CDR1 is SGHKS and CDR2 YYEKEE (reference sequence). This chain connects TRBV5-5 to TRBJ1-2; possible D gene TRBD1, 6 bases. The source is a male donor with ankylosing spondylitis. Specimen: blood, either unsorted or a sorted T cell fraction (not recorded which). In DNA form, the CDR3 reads TGTGCCAGCAGCTTGGCCGGGGGCAGCATCACCTTTATCTATGGCTACACCTTC. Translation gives CASSLAGGSITFIYGYTF.